These T cell receptor beta chains were read from a single sample in a study of human T cells and chemical hapten exposure. MiXCR was run by TCRdb on the RACE reads, yielding one entry per CDR3 protein. The repertoire holds 65,000 to 80,000 distinct CDR3 sequences, about 9% seen once, with roughly 1.5% in the top ten. The specimen sequenced was whole blood. These receptors were taken from a male donor in good health. Some clones in this sample may be carry-over from other donors' samples. Each CDR3 is given with its conserved first and last residue. The order of the fields is V gene, clone size, J gene, D gene, CDR3 DNA, CDR3 protein. The D gene is left open where the match is weak. Clone sizes are given selectively: once, few, many, or a class where the clone is expanded.

V gene: TRBV27; clone size: many; J gene: TRBJ1-2; D gene: -; CDR3 DNA: TGTGCCAGCACCCCCGGTGACTATGGCTACACCTTC; CDR3 protein: CASTPGDYGYTF
V gene: TRBV7-2; clone size: few; J gene: TRBJ1-5; D gene: -; CDR3 DNA: TGTGCCAGCAGCTTAGTGTCCAGCAATCAGCCCCAGCATTTT; CDR3 protein: CASSLVSSNQPQHF
V gene: TRBV6-5; clone size: -; J gene: TRBJ1-1; D gene: -; CDR3 DNA: TGTGCCAGCGTACTCCTACAGGGTCAAAAACCTGAAGCTTTCTTT; CDR3 protein: CASVLLQGQKPEAFF
V gene: TRBV6-6; clone size: -; J gene: TRBJ2-5; D gene: TRBD2; CDR3 DNA: TGTGCCAGCAGAGGTGCAGCGGGGAAAGAGACCCAGTACTTC; CDR3 protein: CASRGAAGKETQYF
V gene: TRBV10-3; clone size: few; J gene: TRBJ2-2; D gene: -; CDR3 DNA: TGTGCCATCAGTGATTCTCGTAACACCGGGGAGCTGTTTTTT; CDR3 protein: CAISDSRNTGELFF
V gene: TRBV4-2; clone size: few; J gene: TRBJ2-2; D gene: -; CDR3 DNA: TGTGCCAGCAGAATACCGAACACCGGGGAGCTGTTTTTT; CDR3 protein: CASRIPNTGELFF
V gene: TRBV10-3; clone size: -; J gene: TRBJ2-7; D gene: TRBD2; CDR3 DNA: TGTGCCATCAGACCCGGGACTAATCTCTACGAGCAGTACTTC; CDR3 protein: CAIRPGTNLYEQYF
V gene: TRBV12-3/TRBV12-4; clone size: -; J gene: TRBJ2-1; D gene: -; CDR3 DNA: TGTGCCAGCAGTTCCAGGTCTAATGAGCAGTTCTTC; CDR3 protein: CASSSRSNEQFF
V gene: TRBV12-3/TRBV12-4; clone size: few; J gene: TRBJ1-4; D gene: -; CDR3 DNA: TGTGCCAGCAGTTTGTACCGGATGGAGGAAAAACTGTTTTTT; CDR3 protein: CASSLYRMEEKLFF
V gene: TRBV6-1; clone size: few; J gene: TRBJ2-1; D gene: TRBD2; CDR3 DNA: TGTGCCAGCAGTGATTTTCGGAGCGGGAGGGCCGGGAATGAGCAGTTCTTC; CDR3 protein: CASSDFRSGRAGNEQFF
V gene: TRBV3-1; clone size: few; J gene: TRBJ2-3; D gene: TRBD2; CDR3 DNA: TGTGCCAGCAGCCAAGTCGGGACTAGCGGGGGGCGCACAGATACGCAGTATTTT; CDR3 protein: CASSQVGTSGGRTDTQYF
V gene: TRBV7-6; clone size: many; J gene: TRBJ2-7; D gene: -; CDR3 DNA: TGTGCCAGCAGCGTCCAGGGGTACGAGCAGTACTTC; CDR3 protein: CASSVQGYEQYF
V gene: TRBV27; clone size: -; J gene: TRBJ1-5; D gene: -; CDR3 DNA: TGTGCCAGCAGTTTACGGGGTTCGGATCAGCCCCAGCATTTT; CDR3 protein: CASSLRGSDQPQHF
V gene: TRBV21-1; clone size: -; J gene: TRBJ2-3; D gene: -; CDR3 DNA: TGTGCCAGCGGACCTCAGGACGGAGGCACAGATACGCAGTATTTT; CDR3 protein: CASGPQDGGTDTQYF
V gene: TRBV11-1; clone size: many; J gene: TRBJ2-7; D gene: TRBD1; CDR3 DNA: TGTGCCAGCAGCCCTGACGGGACAGGGGCCTACGAGCAGTACTTC; CDR3 protein: CASSPDGTGAYEQYF
V gene: TRBV7-9; clone size: -; J gene: TRBJ2-2; D gene: -; CDR3 DNA: TGTGCCAGCAGCTCGCCGGGACACGCGAACACCGGGGAGCTGTTTTTT; CDR3 protein: CASSSPGHANTGELFF
V gene: TRBV20-1; clone size: many; J gene: TRBJ1-5; D gene: -; CDR3 DNA: TGCAGTGCTAGGGGTAGTAATAGCAATCAGCCCCAGCATTTT; CDR3 protein: CSARGSNSNQPQHF
V gene: TRBV29-1; clone size: many; J gene: TRBJ2-5; D gene: -; CDR3 DNA: TGCAGCGTAGTGGGACGGTTCCAAGAGACCCAGTACTTC; CDR3 protein: CSVVGRFQETQYF
V gene: TRBV7-6; clone size: few; J gene: TRBJ2-5; D gene: TRBD2; CDR3 DNA: TGTGCCAGCAGCTCGGCGGGGGTTGGGTACCAAGAGACCCAGTACTTC; CDR3 protein: CASSSAGVGYQETQYF
V gene: TRBV7-9; clone size: few; J gene: TRBJ1-5; D gene: -; CDR3 DNA: TGTGCCAGCAGCTTACAGTGGGGTCAGCCCCAGCATTTT; CDR3 protein: CASSLQWGQPQHF
V gene: TRBV12-3/TRBV12-4; clone size: -; J gene: TRBJ1-1; D gene: -; CDR3 DNA: TGTGCCAGCAGCCACCCCCCGGGGCAGACTGAAGCTTTCTTT; CDR3 protein: CASSHPPGQTEAFF
V gene: TRBV11-2; clone size: -; J gene: TRBJ2-1; D gene: -; CDR3 DNA: TGTGCCAGCAGCCCCCAACTAGGATGGATATTCTTC; CDR3 protein: CASSPQLGWIFF
V gene: TRBV27; clone size: many; J gene: TRBJ2-3; D gene: -; CDR3 DNA: TGTGCCAGCAGGAGGGTATCTAGCACAGATACGCAGTATTTT; CDR3 protein: CASRRVSSTDTQYF
V gene: TRBV6-5; clone size: -; J gene: TRBJ1-2; D gene: TRBD1; CDR3 DNA: TGTGCCAGCAGTCCCTACGTGGGGACAGGGGTTAACTATGGCTACACCTTC; CDR3 protein: CASSPYVGTGVNYGYTF
V gene: TRBV18; clone size: few; J gene: TRBJ1-4; D gene: -; CDR3 DNA: TGTGCCAGCTCACCCCGACAGGTGGGGCAGGATGAAAAACTGTTTTTT; CDR3 protein: CASSPRQVGQDEKLFF
V gene: TRBV13; clone size: few; J gene: TRBJ2-1; D gene: TRBD1; CDR3 DNA: TGTGCCAGCAGCCCGACGACAGGGGGAAATGAGCAGTTCTTC; CDR3 protein: CASSPTTGGNEQFF
V gene: TRBV12-3/TRBV12-4; clone size: -; J gene: TRBJ2-3; D gene: TRBD2; CDR3 DNA: TGTGCCAGCAGTAATCTAGCGGGAGCGACAGATACGCAGTATTTT; CDR3 protein: CASSNLAGATDTQYF
V gene: TRBV11-2; clone size: -; J gene: TRBJ2-5; D gene: -; CDR3 DNA: TGTGCCAGCCGATATCCGGGGACCCAAGAGACCCAGTACTTC; CDR3 protein: CASRYPGTQETQYF
V gene: TRBV5-1; clone size: few; J gene: TRBJ1-1; D gene: -; CDR3 DNA: TGCGCCAGCAGAGAGGGAGACACTGAAGCTTTCTTT; CDR3 protein: CASREGDTEAFF
V gene: TRBV20-1; clone size: few; J gene: TRBJ2-5; D gene: -; CDR3 DNA: TGCAGTGCTAGAGGGAGGCGGGGTCGGGAGACCCAGTACTTC; CDR3 protein: CSARGRRGRETQYF
V gene: TRBV3-1; clone size: many; J gene: TRBJ1-5; D gene: -; CDR3 DNA: TGTGCCAGCAGCCAAGAGGGGGCGAGCAATCAGCCCCAGCATTTT; CDR3 protein: CASSQEGASNQPQHF
V gene: TRBV12-3/TRBV12-4; clone size: -; J gene: TRBJ2-6; D gene: -; CDR3 DNA: TGTGCCAGCAGTTCACCGGGACCCAACTCTGGGGCCAACGTCCTGACTTTC; CDR3 protein: CASSSPGPNSGANVLTF
V gene: TRBV18; clone size: many; J gene: TRBJ1-1; D gene: -; CDR3 DNA: TGTGCCAGCTCACCAATTTCAGGGAACACTGAAGCTTTCTTT; CDR3 protein: CASSPISGNTEAFF
V gene: TRBV4-1; clone size: -; J gene: TRBJ2-1; D gene: -; CDR3 DNA: TGCGCCAGCACTTCACAACTCTCCTACAATGAGCAGTTCTTC; CDR3 protein: CASTSQLSYNEQFF
V gene: TRBV7-9; clone size: few; J gene: TRBJ2-1; D gene: -; CDR3 DNA: TGTGCCAGCAGCTTAATTCCACAGGAAAATGAGCAGTTCTTC; CDR3 protein: CASSLIPQENEQFF
V gene: TRBV6-1; clone size: -; J gene: TRBJ2-1; D gene: -; CDR3 DNA: TGTGCCAGCAGTACCACGACCGGATACAATGAGCAGTTCTTC; CDR3 protein: CASSTTTGYNEQFF
V gene: TRBV19; clone size: few; J gene: TRBJ2-5; D gene: TRBD2; CDR3 DNA: TGTGCCAGTAGCCCGGGACTAGCGGGGGAAGAGACCCAGTACTTC; CDR3 protein: CASSPGLAGEETQYF
V gene: TRBV10-1; clone size: few; J gene: TRBJ1-1; D gene: TRBD1; CDR3 DNA: TGCGCCAGCAGTGTGGGACAGGTGAACACTGAAGCTTTCTTT; CDR3 protein: CASSVGQVNTEAFF
V gene: TRBV29-1; clone size: many; J gene: TRBJ2-4; D gene: TRBD2; CDR3 DNA: TGCAGCGTTGAGGCGGGAGACGCTAACATTCAGTACTTC; CDR3 protein: CSVEAGDANIQYF
V gene: TRBV20-1; clone size: many; J gene: TRBJ1-1; D gene: -; CDR3 DNA: TGCAGTGCTAGAGATCCGGGTACTGAAGCTTTCTTT; CDR3 protein: CSARDPGTEAFF